This entry concerns a single T cell receptor beta chain. Germline V gives CDR1 GTSNPN, CDR2 SVGIG (reference sequence). J gave up 6 bases and V 3 bases, and 7 bases lay outside the gene matches. CDR3 length: 15 amino acids. In the PCR, 60 Vbeta and 13 Jbeta primers were used. TCRdb's copy holds only in-frame clones and misses some; the assay was immunoSEQ multiplex PCR. The sample yields about 150,000 clones, roughly 80% seen once. This entry belongs to a study of cytomegalovirus exposure and HLA in healthy donors. The chain recombines TRBV30 with TRBJ2-1, with 11 bases fitting TRBD2. The sample was PBMCs. This TCR came from a man between 45 and 60 years old in good health and CMV-seropositive. Written as DNA, the CDR3 is TGTGCCTGGAGCCAAGGCGGACTAGCGGGCAATGAGCAGTTCTTC. It specifies CAWSQGGLAGNEQFF.